The present entry profiles one T cell receptor beta chain with its context. Antigen: not known. Data came from immunoSEQ multiplex PCR; TCRdb stores just in-frame clones and leaves some out. The table lists some 7,000 clones, around 85% of them singletons. Histologic diagnosis was independently verified by two lung pathologists. The CDR3 has 16 residues. The sample comes from a study of immune evolution from preneoplasia to lung adenocarcinoma. Study-level findings and limits: Later-stage lesions seemingly showed higher T cell density and diversity than normal lung. Top clone frequencies peaked in normal lung, apparently declining through invasive adenocarcinoma.

The chain joins TRBV12-2 to TRBJ2-5; the table's D call, TRBD2, has no DNA check behind it. TRBV12-2 is deemed a pseudogene. The origin of this receptor is a person between 45 and 75 years old with lung adenocarcinoma. Material: FFPE invasive lung adenocarcinoma tissue. The CDR3 nucleotides are TGTGCAAGTCGCTTATGGCCTAGCGGGAGGCGGAAGACCCAGTACTTC. Residues: CASRLWPSGRRKTQYF.